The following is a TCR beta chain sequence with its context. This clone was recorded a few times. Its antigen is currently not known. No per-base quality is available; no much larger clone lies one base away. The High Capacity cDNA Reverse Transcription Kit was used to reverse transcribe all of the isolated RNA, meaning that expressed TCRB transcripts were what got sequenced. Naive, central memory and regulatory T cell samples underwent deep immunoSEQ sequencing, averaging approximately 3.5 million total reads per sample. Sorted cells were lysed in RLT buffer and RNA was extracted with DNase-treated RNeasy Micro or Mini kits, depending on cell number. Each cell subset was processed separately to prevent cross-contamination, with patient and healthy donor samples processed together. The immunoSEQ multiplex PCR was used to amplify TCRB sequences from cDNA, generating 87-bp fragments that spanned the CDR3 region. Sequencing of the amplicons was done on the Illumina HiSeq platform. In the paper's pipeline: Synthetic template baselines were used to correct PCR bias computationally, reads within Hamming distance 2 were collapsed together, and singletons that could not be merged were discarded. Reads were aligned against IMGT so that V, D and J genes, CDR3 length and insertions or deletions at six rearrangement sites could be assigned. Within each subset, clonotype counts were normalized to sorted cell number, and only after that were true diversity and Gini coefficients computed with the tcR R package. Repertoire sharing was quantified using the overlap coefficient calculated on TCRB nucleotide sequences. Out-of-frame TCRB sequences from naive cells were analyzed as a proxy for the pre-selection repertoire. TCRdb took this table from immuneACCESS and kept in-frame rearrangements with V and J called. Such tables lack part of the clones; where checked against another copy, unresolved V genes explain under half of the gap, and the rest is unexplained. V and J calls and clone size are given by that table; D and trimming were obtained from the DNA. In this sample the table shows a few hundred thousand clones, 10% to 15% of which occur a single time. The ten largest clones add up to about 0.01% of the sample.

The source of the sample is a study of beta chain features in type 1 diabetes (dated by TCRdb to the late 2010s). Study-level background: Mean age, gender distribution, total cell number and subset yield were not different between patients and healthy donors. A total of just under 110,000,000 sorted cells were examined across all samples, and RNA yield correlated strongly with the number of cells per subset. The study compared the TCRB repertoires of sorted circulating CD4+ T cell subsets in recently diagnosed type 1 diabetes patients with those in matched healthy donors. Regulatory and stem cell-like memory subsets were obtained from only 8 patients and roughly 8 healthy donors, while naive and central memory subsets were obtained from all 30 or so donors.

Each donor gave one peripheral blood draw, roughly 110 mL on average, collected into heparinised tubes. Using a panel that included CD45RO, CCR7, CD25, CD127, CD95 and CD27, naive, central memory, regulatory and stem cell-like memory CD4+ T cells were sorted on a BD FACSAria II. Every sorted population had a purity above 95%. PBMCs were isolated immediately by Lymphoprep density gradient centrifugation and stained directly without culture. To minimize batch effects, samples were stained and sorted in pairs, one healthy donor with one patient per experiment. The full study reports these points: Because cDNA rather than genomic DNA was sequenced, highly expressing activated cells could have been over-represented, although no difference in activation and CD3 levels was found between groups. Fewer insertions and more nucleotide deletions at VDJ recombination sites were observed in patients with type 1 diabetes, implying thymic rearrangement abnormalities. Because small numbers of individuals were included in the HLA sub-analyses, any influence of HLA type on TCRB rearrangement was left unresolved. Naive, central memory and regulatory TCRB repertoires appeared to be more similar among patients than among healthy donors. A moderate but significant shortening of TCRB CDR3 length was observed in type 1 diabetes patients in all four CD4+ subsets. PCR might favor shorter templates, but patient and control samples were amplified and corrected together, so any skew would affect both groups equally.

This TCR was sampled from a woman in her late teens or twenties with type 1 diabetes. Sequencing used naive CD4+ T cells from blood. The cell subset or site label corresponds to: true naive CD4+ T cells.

The CDR3 protein: CASSQDPQATNQPQHF. The DNA reads TGCGCCAGCAGCCAAGATCCACAGGCTACCAATCAGCCCCAGCATTTT. The rearranged chain carries TRBV4-1 and TRBJ1-5, with a weak D call of TRBD1 (5 bases match). The CDR1 and CDR2 encoded by the germline V gene are MGHRA and YSYEKL. The CDR3 holds 16 amino acids from the cysteine to the phenylalanine. Only the CDR3 region is kept as DNA, spanning 48 bases read in frame from base 1. V is reduced by 0 bases and J by 3 bases, leaving a spacing of 12 bases between them.